This TCR beta chain was sequenced in a study of cytomegalovirus exposure and HLA in healthy donors. Findings and caveats of the study: Relative to equally common others, HLA-associated TCR beta chains showed greater clonal expansion in a later analysis.

It was with 60 Vbeta and 13 Jbeta primers that the PCR ran. Assay: immunoSEQ multiplex PCR; the TCRdb copy retains only in-frame clones and omits some. Altogether under 150,000 clones are present, roughly four fifths being singletons, with the ten largest covering about 1.5%. This clone has just a few counts. What it binds is not known. Source material: PBMCs. This receptor was identified in a man aged 30 to 45 in good health and CMV-seropositive.

The CDR3 DNA sequence: TGTGCTAGTGGTTTTGGGGACAGAAAAACAGATACGCAGTATTTT. Its protein product is CASGFGDRKTDTQYF. The rearrangement uses TRBV12-5 and TRBJ2-3; 7 bases agree with TRBD1. The CDR3 has 15 residues. After removal of 3 bases from V and 3 bases from J, the junction contained 6 bases not matched to a gene. Germline V gene lookup returns CDR1 LGHNT and CDR2 FRNRAP.